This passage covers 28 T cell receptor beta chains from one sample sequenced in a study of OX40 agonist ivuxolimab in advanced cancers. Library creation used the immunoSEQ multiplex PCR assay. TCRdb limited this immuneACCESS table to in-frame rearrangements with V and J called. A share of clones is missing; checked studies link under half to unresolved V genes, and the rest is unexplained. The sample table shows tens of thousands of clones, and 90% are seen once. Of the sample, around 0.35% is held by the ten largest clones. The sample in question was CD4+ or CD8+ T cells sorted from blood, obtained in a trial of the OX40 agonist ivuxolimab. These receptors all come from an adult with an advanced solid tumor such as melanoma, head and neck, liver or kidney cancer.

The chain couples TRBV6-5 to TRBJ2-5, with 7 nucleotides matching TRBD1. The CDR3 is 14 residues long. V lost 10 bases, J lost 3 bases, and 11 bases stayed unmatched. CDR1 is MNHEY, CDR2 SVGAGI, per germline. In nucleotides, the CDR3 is TGTGCCACCTCTCCCAGGGACAGCAAAGAGACCCAGTACTTC. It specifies CATSPRDSKETQYF.

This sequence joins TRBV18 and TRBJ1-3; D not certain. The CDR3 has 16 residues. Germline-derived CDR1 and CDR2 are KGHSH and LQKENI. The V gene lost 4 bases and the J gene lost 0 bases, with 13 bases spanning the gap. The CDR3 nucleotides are TGTGCCAGCTCACAGCTCGAGGGAGACTCTGGAAACACCATATATTTT. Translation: CASSQLEGDSGNTIYF.

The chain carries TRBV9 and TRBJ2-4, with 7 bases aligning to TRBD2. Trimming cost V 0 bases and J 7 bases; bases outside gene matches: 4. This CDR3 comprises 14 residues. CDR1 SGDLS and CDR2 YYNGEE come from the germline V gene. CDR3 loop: CASSVEAAGNIQYF. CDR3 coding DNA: TGTGCCAGCAGCGTAGAGGCAGCGGGGAACATTCAGTACTTC.

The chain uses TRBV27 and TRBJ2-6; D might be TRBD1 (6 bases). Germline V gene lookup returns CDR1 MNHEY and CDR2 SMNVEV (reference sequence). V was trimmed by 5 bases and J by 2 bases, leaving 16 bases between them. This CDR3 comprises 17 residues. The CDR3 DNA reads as TGTGCCAGCAGTCGTGACACAGGGATCACTGGGGCCAACGTCCTGACTTTC. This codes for CASSRDTGITGANVLTF.

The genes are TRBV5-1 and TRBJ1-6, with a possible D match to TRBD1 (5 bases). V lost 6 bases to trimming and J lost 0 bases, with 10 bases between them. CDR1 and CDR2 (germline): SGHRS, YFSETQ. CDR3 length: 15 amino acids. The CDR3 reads CASTGDGSYNSPLHF. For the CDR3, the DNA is TGCGCCAGCACTGGGGACGGCTCCTATAATTCACCCCTCCACTTT.

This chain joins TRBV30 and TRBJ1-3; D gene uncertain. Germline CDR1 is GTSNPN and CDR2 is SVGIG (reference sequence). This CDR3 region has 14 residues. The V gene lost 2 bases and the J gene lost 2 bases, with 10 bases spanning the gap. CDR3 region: CAWSILMTGNTIYF. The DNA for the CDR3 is TGTGCCTGGAGTATCCTAATGACTGGAAACACCATATATTTT.

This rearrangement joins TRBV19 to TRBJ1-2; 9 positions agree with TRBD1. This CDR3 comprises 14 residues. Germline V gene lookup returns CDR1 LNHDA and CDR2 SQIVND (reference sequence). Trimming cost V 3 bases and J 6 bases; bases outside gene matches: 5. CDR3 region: CASSIPGQGHGYTF. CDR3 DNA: TGTGCCAGTAGTATTCCGGGACAGGGCCATGGCTACACCTTC.

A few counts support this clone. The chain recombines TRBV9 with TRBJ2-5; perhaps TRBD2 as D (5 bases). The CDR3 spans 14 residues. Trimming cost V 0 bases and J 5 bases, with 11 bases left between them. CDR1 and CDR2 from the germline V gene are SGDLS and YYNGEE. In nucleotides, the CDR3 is TGTGCCAGCAGCGTAGGAGGGTTTGAGGAGACCCAGTACTTC. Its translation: CASSVGGFEETQYF.

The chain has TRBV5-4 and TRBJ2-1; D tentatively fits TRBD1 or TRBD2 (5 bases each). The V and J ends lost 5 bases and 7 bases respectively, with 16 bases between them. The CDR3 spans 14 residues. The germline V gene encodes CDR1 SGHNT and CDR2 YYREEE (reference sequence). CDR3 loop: CASRGDAVRNEQFF. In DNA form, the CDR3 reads TGTGCCAGCAGGGGGGATGCGGTGCGGAATGAGCAGTTCTTC.

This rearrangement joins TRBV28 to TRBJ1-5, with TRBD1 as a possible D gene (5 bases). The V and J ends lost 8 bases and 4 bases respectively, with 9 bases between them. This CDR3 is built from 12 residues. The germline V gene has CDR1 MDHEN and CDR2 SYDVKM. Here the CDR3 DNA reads TGTGCCAGCTGCAGGGTTAATCAGCCCCAGCATTTT. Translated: CASCRVNQPQHF.

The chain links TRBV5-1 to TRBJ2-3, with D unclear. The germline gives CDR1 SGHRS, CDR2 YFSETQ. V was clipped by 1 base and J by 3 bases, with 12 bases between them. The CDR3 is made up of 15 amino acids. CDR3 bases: TGCGCCAGCAGCTTGCTCCCACCTAGGACAGATACGCAGTATTTT. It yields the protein CASSLLPPRTDTQYF.

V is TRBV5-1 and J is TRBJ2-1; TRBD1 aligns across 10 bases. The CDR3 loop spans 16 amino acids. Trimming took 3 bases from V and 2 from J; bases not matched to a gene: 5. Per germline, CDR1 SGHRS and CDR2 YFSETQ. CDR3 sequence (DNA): TGCGCCAGCAGCTCGACCGGGACAGGGGCCTACAATGAGCAGTTCTTC. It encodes CASSSTGTGAYNEQFF.

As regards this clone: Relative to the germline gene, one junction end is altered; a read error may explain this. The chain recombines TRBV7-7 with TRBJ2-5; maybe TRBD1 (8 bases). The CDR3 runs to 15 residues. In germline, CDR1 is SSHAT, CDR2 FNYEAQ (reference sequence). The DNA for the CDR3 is TGTGCTAGCAGCTACGGACAGGGAGGGCAGGAGACCCAGTACTTC. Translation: CASSYGQGGQETQYF.

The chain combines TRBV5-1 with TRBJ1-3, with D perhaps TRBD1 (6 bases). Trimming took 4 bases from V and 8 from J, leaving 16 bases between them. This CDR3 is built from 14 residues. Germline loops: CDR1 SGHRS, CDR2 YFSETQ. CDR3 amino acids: CASSAGRGIDTIYF. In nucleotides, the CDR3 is TGCGCCAGCAGCGCCGGAAGGGGGATCGACACCATATATTTT. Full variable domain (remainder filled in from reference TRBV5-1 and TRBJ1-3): KAGVTQTPRYLIKTRGQQVTLSCSPISGHRSVSWYQQTPGQGLQFLFEYFSETQRNKGNFPGRFSGRQFSNSRSEMNVSTLELGDSALYLCASSAGRGIDTIYFGEGSWLTVV.

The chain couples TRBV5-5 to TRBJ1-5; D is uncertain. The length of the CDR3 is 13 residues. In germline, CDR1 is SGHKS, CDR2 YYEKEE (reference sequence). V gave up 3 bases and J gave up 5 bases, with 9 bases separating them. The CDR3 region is CASSYALDQPQHF. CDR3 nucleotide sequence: TGTGCCAGCAGCTACGCGCTCGATCAGCCCCAGCATTTT.

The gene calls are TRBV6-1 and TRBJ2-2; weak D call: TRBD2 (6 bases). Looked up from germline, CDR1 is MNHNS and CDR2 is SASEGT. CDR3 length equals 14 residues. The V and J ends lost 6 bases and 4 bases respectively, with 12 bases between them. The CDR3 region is CASRHGGGTGELFF. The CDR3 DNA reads TGTGCCAGCAGACACGGGGGTGGCACCGGGGAGCTGTTTTTT.

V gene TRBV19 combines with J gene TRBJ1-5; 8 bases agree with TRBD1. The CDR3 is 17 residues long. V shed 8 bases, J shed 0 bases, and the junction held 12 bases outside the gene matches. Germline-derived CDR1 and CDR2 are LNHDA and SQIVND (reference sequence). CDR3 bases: TGTGCCAGTTCCCGGGGACAGGAAATCAATAGCAATCAGCCCCAGCATTTT. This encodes CASSRGQEINSNQPQHF.

The CDR3, as DNA: TGTGCCAGTAGTCCCTTCGGGACAGCTGGGGATACGCAGTATTTT. This gives the protein CASSPFGTAGDTQYF. V and J are TRBV19 and TRBJ2-3; 7 bases are shared with TRBD1. This CDR3 spans 15 amino acids. Germline V gene data show CDR1 as LNHDA and CDR2 as SQIVND (reference sequence). Unmatched junction bases numbered 11, after V lost 5 bases and J lost 6 bases.

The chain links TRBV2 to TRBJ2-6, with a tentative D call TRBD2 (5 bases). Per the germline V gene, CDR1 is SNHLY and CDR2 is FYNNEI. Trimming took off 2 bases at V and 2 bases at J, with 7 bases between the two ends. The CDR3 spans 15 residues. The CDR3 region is CASSELGAGANVLTF. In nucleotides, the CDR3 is TGTGCCAGCAGTGAATTGGGAGCTGGGGCCAACGTCCTGACTTTC.

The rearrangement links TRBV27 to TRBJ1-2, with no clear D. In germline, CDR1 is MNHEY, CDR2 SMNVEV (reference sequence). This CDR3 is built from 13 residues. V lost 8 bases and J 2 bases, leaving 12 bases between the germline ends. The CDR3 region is CASGHRQNYGYTF. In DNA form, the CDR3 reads TGTGCCAGCGGCCATAGGCAGAACTATGGCTACACCTTC.

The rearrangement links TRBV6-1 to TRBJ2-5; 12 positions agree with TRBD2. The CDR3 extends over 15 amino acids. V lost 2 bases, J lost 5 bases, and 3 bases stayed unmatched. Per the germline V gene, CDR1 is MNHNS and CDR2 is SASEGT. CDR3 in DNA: TGTGCCAGCAGTGAACTAGCGGGGGGGCCGGAGACCCAGTACTTC. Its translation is CASSELAGGPETQYF.

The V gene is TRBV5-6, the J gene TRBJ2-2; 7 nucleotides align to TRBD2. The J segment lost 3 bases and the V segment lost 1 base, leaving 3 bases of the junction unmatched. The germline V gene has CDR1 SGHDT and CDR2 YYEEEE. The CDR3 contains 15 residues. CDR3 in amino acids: CASSLRLADTGELFF. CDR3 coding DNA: TGTGCCAGCAGCTTGAGACTAGCTGACACCGGGGAGCTGTTTTTT.

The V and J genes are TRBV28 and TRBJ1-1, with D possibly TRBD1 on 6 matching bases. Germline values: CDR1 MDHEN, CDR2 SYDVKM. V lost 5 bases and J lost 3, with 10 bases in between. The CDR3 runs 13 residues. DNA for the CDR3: TGTGCCAGCAGTACAGGGTTGGACACTGAAGCTTTCTTT. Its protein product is CASSTGLDTEAFF.

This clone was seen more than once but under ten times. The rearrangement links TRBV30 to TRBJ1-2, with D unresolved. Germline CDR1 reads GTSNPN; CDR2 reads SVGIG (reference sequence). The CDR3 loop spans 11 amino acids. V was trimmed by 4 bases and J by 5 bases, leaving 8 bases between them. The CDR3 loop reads CAWTTGYGYTF. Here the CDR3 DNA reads TGTGCCTGGACCACCGGTTATGGCTACACCTTC.

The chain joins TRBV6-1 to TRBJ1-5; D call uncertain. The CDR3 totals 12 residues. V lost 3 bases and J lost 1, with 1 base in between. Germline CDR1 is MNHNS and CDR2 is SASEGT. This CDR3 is CASSDSNQPQHF. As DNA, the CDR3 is TGTGCCAGCAGTGACAGCAATCAGCCCCAGCATTTT.

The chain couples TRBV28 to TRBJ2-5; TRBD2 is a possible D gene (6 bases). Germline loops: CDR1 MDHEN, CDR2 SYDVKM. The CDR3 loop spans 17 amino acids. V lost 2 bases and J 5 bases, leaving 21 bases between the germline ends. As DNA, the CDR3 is TGTGCCAGCAGTTTAAGTAGCGGAGGGCCAACCAAGGAGACCCAGTACTTC. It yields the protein CASSLSSGGPTKETQYF.

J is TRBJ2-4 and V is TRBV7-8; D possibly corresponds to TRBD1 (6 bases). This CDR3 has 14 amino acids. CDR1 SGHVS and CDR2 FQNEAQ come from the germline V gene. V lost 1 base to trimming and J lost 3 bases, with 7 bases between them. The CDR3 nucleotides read TGTGCCAGCAGCTTAGAAGGGGGCAAAAACATTCAGTACTTC. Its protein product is CASSLEGGKNIQYF.

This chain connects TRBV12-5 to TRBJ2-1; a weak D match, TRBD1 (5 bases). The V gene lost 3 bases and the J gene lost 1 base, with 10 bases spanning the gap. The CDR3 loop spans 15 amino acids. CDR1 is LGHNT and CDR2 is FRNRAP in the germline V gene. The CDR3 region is CASGLGHPSYNEQFF. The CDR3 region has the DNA TGTGCTAGTGGTTTAGGACACCCTTCCTACAATGAGCAGTTCTTC. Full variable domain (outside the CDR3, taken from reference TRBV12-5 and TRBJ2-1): DARVTQTPRHKVTEMGQEVTMRCQPILGHNTVFWYRQTMMQGLELLAYFRNRAPLDDSGMPKDRFSAEMPDATLATLKIQPSEPRDSAVYFCASGLGHPSYNEQFFGPGTRLTVL.